The entry that follows covers one T cell receptor (beta chain) sequence. Its antigen is unidentified. This sample stems from a study of memory CD4+ T cells and cytomegalovirus serostatus. The wider study: Healthy Belgian adult donors included about nine CMV-positive and approximately 25 CMV-negative people. Broader study findings: The CMV-associated TCR signature appears largely within the CD4+ memory repertoire.

In the original analysis: Out-of-frame sequences were removed, leaving around 2.2 million distinct TCRbeta sequences. Data came from immunoSEQ multiplex PCR; TCRdb stores just in-frame clones and leaves some out. V, J and clone size are taken as reported in that table, and D and trimming were inferred from the DNA itself. The sample has some 66,000 clones, about 80% seen once. The sort gate was single viable CD3+CD4+CD8-CD45RO+ cells for memory CD4+ T cells. CMV serostatus came from serum IgG against pp150, pp28, p38, p52. Source material: memory CD4+ T cells from blood. This sequence originates from an adult in good health and CMV-seropositive.

The CDR3 protein is CASRRLAGDEQFF. Written as DNA, the CDR3 is TGTGCCAGCAGACGACTAGCGGGAGATGAGCAGTTCTTC. The V gene is TRBV27, the J gene TRBJ2-1; 12 bases fit TRBD2. The germline gives CDR1 MNHEY, CDR2 SMNVEV (reference sequence). This CDR3 region has 13 residues. Trimming at V came to 6 bases and at J to 8 bases, leaving 2 bases not matched to a gene.